A single sample gave rise to the 29 T cell receptor beta chains below, sequenced in a study of blood T cell repertoires in COVID-19. TCRdb's copy holds only in-frame clones and misses some; the assay was immunoSEQ multiplex PCR. Among fewer than 400,000 clones listed, about 92% were seen once. Sequencing was carried out using PBMCs or T cells enriched from blood (not recorded which). These receptor sequences come from a woman aged 25 to 39 who had recovered from COVID-19.

The chain is built from TRBV27 and TRBJ1-2, with TRBD1 matching 10 bases. From germline, CDR1 is MNHEY and CDR2 SMNVEV (reference sequence). CDR3 length equals 14 residues. J lost 2 bases, V lost 6 bases, and 3 bases had no gene match. The CDR3 loop is CASRGDRGNYGYTF. As DNA, the CDR3 is TGTGCCAGCAGGGGGGACAGGGGCAACTATGGCTACACCTTC.

This chain uses TRBV9 with TRBJ2-3; 9 bases are shared with TRBD2. This CDR3 region has 14 residues. CDR1 is SGDLS and CDR2 is YYNGEE in the germline V gene. The V gene end was trimmed by 0 bases and the J gene end by 8 bases; junction bases not matched to a gene: 4. The CDR3: CASSVAGSGSTQYF. Here the CDR3 DNA reads TGTGCCAGCAGCGTAGCTGGTAGCGGGAGTACGCAGTATTTT.

The V and J genes are TRBV5-1 and TRBJ2-5; TRBD2 aligns across 8 bases. CDR3 length: 15 amino acids. Germline CDR1 reads SGHRS; CDR2 reads YFSETQ. J gave up 5 bases and V 4 bases, and 10 bases lay outside the gene matches. This CDR3 reads CASSTTAGVGETQYF. In DNA, the CDR3 is TGCGCCAGCAGCACCACAGCGGGAGTTGGGGAGACCCAGTACTTC.

This rearrangement joins TRBV6-2 or TRBV6-3 to TRBJ1-2, with a weak D call TRBD1 (6 bases). V lost 7 bases, J lost 0 bases, and 15 bases lay in between. This CDR3 is 15 amino acids long. Per the germline V gene, CDR1 is MNHEY and CDR2 is SVGEGT. CDR3 sequence (DNA): TGTGCCAGCACCCCGGACAGCACGACTAACTATGGCTACACCTTC. The encoded protein is CASTPDSTTNYGYTF.

Turning to this clone: The junction departs from germline at one end; a sequencing error may be responsible. This rearrangement joins TRBV7-9 to TRBJ1-2; 11 bases match TRBD1. CDR1 and CDR2 from the germline V gene are SEHNR and FQNEAQ (reference sequence). The CDR3 sequence is 15 residues long. Here the CDR3 reads CASSLAGTGGNGYTF. The DNA for the CDR3 is TGTGCCAGCAGTTTAGCCGGGACAGGGGGGAACGGCTACACCTTC.

The CDR3 loop reads CASSQDHEGGTEAFF. The CDR3 DNA reads as TGTGCCAGCAGCCAAGATCATGAAGGGGGCACTGAAGCTTTCTTT. The chain couples TRBV3-1 (or the pseudogene TRBV3-2) to TRBJ1-1, with a tentative D call TRBD1 (6 bases). The germline V gene encodes CDR1 LGHDT and CDR2 YNNKEL (reference sequence). V was cut by 0 bases and J by 4 bases, with 12 bases left in between. The CDR3 spans 15 residues.

V usage is TRBV20-1 and J usage is TRBJ1-1; D is ambiguous. Germline CDR1 DFQATT, CDR2 SNEGSKA (reference sequence). Trimming removed 3 bases at V and 5 bases at J, with 7 bases between. The CDR3 is 11 residues long. CDR3 bases: TGCAGTGCTAGTTCCAGAACTGAAGCTTTCTTT. It is translated as CSASSRTEAFF.

V is TRBV28 and J is TRBJ2-5, with TRBD2 matching over 11 bases. Trimming at V came to 3 bases and at J to 5 bases, leaving 8 bases not matched to a gene. Looked up from germline, CDR1 is MDHEN and CDR2 is SYDVKM. CDR3 length: 16 amino acids. The CDR3 sequence is CASSFRLAGTGETQYF. The CDR3 bases are TGTGCCAGCAGTTTCCGACTAGCGGGGACGGGGGAGACCCAGTACTTC. Variable domain in full (rest from reference TRBV28 and TRBJ2-5): DVKVTQSSRYLVKRTGEKVFLECVQDMDHENMFWYRQDPGLGLRLIYFSYDVKMKEKGDIPEGYSVSREKKERFSLILESASTNQTSMYLCASSFRLAGTGETQYFGPGTRLLVL.

CDR3 in amino acids: CASSLFINEQFF. The CDR3 DNA is TGTGCCAGCAGTTTGTTTATAAATGAGCAGTTCTTC. The chain joins TRBV12-3 or TRBV12-4 to TRBJ2-1; D unclear. Trimming took off 3 bases at V and 7 bases at J, with 7 bases between the two ends. This CDR3 region has 12 residues.

This clone came up a few times. The rearrangement joins TRBV5-4 to TRBJ1-1; possibly TRBD1 for D (6 bases). CDR1 is SGHNT and CDR2 is YYREEE in the germline V gene (reference sequence). V lost 2 bases and J 10 bases, leaving 9 bases between the germline ends. This CDR3 comprises 11 residues. The CDR3 bases are TGTGCCAGCAGCTTTCAGGGGAGAGCTTTCTTT. Translating it yields CASSFQGRAFF. The full variable domain, completed using reference TRBV5-4 and TRBJ1-1, is ETGVTQSPTHLIKTRGQQVTLRCSSQSGHNTVSWYQQALGQGPQFIFQYYREEENGRGNFPPRFSGLQFPNYSSELNVNALELDDSALYLCASSFQGRAFFGQGTRLTVV.

V and J are TRBV4-3 and TRBJ1-1, with 9 bases fitting TRBD1. J was trimmed by 9 bases and V by 0 bases; bases with no gene match: 5. The CDR3 extends over 14 amino acids. Germline assignment: CDR1 LGHNA and CDR2 YSLEER. CDR3 sequence: CASSQDRDRAKAFF. CDR3 bases: TGCGCCAGCAGCCAAGACCGGGACAGGGCGAAAGCTTTCTTT.

The gene calls are TRBV2 and TRBJ2-1; D remains unclear. V was pared by 2 bases and J by 9 bases, with 11 bases between. Germline loops: CDR1 SNHLY, CDR2 FYNNEI. The CDR3 sequence is 13 residues long. CDR3 coding DNA: TGTGCCAGCAGTGAAACGGGTATTGCTGAGCAGTTCTTC. Translating gives CASSETGIAEQFF. Combining the CDR3 with reference TRBV2 and TRBJ2-1 gives the whole variable domain EPEVTQTPSHQVTQMGQEVILRCVPISNHLYFYWYRQILGQKVEFLVSFYNNEISEKSEIFDDQFSVERPDGSNFTLKIRSTKLEDSAMYFCASSETGIAEQFFGPGTRLTVL.

The chain links TRBV21-1 to TRBJ2-1; the table gives TRBD1 as D, unverified against the DNA. TRBV21-1 corresponds to a pseudogene. The CDR3 is 13 residues long. The DNA for the CDR3 is TGTGCCGCGGCCGGCCAGGGGTTAAATGAGCAGTTCTTC. Translating it yields CAAAGQGLNEQFF.

V usage is TRBV30 and J usage is TRBJ2-7, with TRBD2 matching 10 bases. J lost 4 bases, V lost 0 bases, and 3 bases had no gene match. The CDR3 has 14 amino acids. Looked up from germline, CDR1 is GTSNPN and CDR2 is SVGIG (reference sequence). CDR3 residues: CAWSVSGGAYEQYF. CDR3 bases: TGTGCCTGGAGTGTAAGCGGGGGGGCTTACGAGCAGTACTTC.

The V and J genes are TRBV24-1 and TRBJ2-5, with 8 positions matching TRBD1. Germline loops: CDR1 KGHDR, CDR2 SFDVKD. The CDR3 sequence is 15 residues long. The V gene end was trimmed by 4 bases and the J gene end by 4 bases; junction bases not matched to a gene: 7. CDR3 in amino acids: CATSEQTGARETQYF. For the CDR3, the DNA is TGTGCCACCAGTGAACAGACAGGGGCCCGAGAGACCCAGTACTTC.

The chain is built from TRBV4-2 and TRBJ1-1; 9 bases are a match to TRBD1. Germline lookup yields CDR1 LGHNA and CDR2 YNFKEQ. V lost 3 bases, J lost 5 bases, and 7 bases stayed unmatched. The CDR3 runs to 15 residues. In DNA, the CDR3 is TGTGCCAGCAGCCACTCAGCCGGGACAGGGACTGAAGCTTTCTTT. It yields the protein CASSHSAGTGTEAFF.

This chain uses TRBV7-9 with TRBJ2-7; D might be TRBD2 (5 bases). The V and J ends lost 4 bases and 2 bases respectively, with 12 bases between them. This CDR3 has 14 residues. From germline, CDR1 is SEHNR and CDR2 FQNEAQ (reference sequence). The CDR3 loop reads CASSSGLLTYEQYF. The CDR3 DNA follows: TGTGCCAGCAGCTCAGGACTCCTAACCTACGAGCAGTACTTC.

The gene calls are TRBV3-1 (or the pseudogene TRBV3-2) and TRBJ1-5, with 11 nucleotides matching TRBD1. V dropped 4 bases and J dropped 7; count of bases not matched to a gene: 3. The germline gives CDR1 LGHDT, CDR2 YNNKEL (reference sequence). The CDR3 covers 14 residues. Written as DNA, the CDR3 is TGTGCCAGCAGCCGGACAGGGGGCGACCAGCCCCAGCATTTT. Translated, it gives CASSRTGGDQPQHF.

This rearrangement joins TRBV4-2 to TRBJ1-6; D is perhaps TRBD1 (6 bases). V gave up 0 bases and J gave up 7 bases, with 16 bases separating them. This CDR3 has 17 amino acids. CDR1 and CDR2 from the germline V gene are LGHNA and YNFKEQ. The CDR3: CASSQDRSTGINSPLHF. CDR3 nucleotide sequence: TGTGCCAGCAGCCAAGATCGATCGACAGGAATCAATTCACCCCTCCACTTT.

This clone appeared once. The chain couples TRBV7-9 to TRBJ2-3; a possible D gene is TRBD2 (7 bases). The CDR3 runs 15 residues. Trimming took off 5 bases at V and 2 bases at J, with 14 bases between the two ends. From germline, CDR1 is SEHNR and CDR2 FQNEAQ (reference sequence). As DNA, the CDR3 is TGTGCCAGCAGCCTGGAGGCGGGGGCCACAGATACGCAGTATTTT. Encoded protein: CASSLEAGATDTQYF.

The genes are TRBV10-3 and TRBJ2-1; 11 nucleotides agree with TRBD2. Germline CDR1 reads ENHRY; CDR2 reads SYGVKD. This CDR3 is 16 amino acids long. V lost 6 bases and J lost 3; bases outside the gene matches: 7. DNA of the CDR3: TGTGCCATCAGCGACAAGCTAGCGGGAGGCTACAATGAGCAGTTCTTC. Residues: CAISDKLAGGYNEQFF.

The chain employs TRBV7-6 and TRBJ1-3; D is unclear. The ends were cut back, 5 bases at V and 1 base at J, with 9 bases in the middle. The CDR3 totals 14 residues. Per the germline V gene, CDR1 is SGHVS and CDR2 is FNYEAQ. The CDR3 DNA follows: TGTGCCAGCAGCCCGGGTTCTTCTGGAAACACCATATATTTT. This translates into CASSPGSSGNTIYF. The full variable domain, its missing parts supplied by reference TRBV7-6 and TRBJ1-3, is GAGVSQSPRYKVTKRGQDVALRCDPISGHVSLYWYRQALGQGPEFLTYFNYEAQQDKSGLPNDRFSAERPEGSISTLTIQRTEQRDSAMYRCASSPGSSGNTIYFGEGSWLTVV.

The chain has TRBV4-1 and TRBJ1-1, with 9 nucleotides matching TRBD1. CDR1 MGHRA and CDR2 YSYEKL come from the germline V gene. J lost 1 base, V lost 3 bases, and 9 bases had no gene match. The CDR3 sequence is 17 residues long. The CDR3 is CASSQEMTGGKNTEAFF. In DNA form, the CDR3 reads TGCGCCAGCAGCCAGGAGATGACAGGGGGAAAGAACACTGAAGCTTTCTTT.

The chain carries TRBV6-5 and TRBJ2-7; 9 bases are a match to TRBD1. Germline-derived CDR1 and CDR2 are MNHEY and SVGAGI. Unmatched junction bases numbered 1, after V lost 0 bases and J lost 4 bases. The CDR3 consists of 14 residues. The CDR3, as DNA: TGTGCCAGCAGTTACTCGGGACAGGGTTACGAGCAGTACTTC. This gives the protein CASSYSGQGYEQYF.

This chain links TRBV6-5 with TRBJ2-7; 8 positions agree with TRBD1. V was clipped by 6 bases and J by 5 bases; unmatched bases: 12. This CDR3 contains 15 residues. Germline CDR1 MNHEY, CDR2 SVGAGI. The DNA for the CDR3 is TGTGCCAGCAGCCGCATTTCGGGACAGGTAAACGAGCAGTACTTC. Amino acids: CASSRISGQVNEQYF.

Only one count was recorded for this clone. This chain joins TRBV27 and TRBJ2-1; weak D call: TRBD2 (6 bases). Germline V gene data show CDR1 as MNHEY and CDR2 as SMNVEV (reference sequence). V lost 7 bases to trimming and J lost 4 bases, with 14 bases between them. CDR3 size: 14 residues. The chain's CDR3 is CASTLEGPYNEQFF. Written as DNA, the CDR3 is TGTGCCAGCACCCTGGAGGGACCTTACAATGAGCAGTTCTTC.

The V and J genes are TRBV11-3 and TRBJ2-7, with D possibly TRBD1 on 5 matching bases. The CDR3 runs 14 residues. V shed 6 bases and J shed 5 bases, with 17 bases lying between them. Germline-derived CDR1 and CDR2 are SGHNT and YENEEA. The CDR3 DNA reads TGTGCCAGCAGTCTACGGACAACCCGGGACGAGCAGTACTTC. This codes for CASSLRTTRDEQYF. Full variable domain (remainder filled in from reference TRBV11-3 and TRBJ2-7): EAGVVQSPRYKIIEKKQPVAFWCNPISGHNTLYWYLQNLGQGPELLIRYENEEAVDDSQLPKDRFSAERLKGVDSTLKIQPAELGDSAVYLCASSLRTTRDEQYFGPGTRLTVT.

The chain has TRBV7-2 and TRBJ2-1, with 11 bases lining up with TRBD2. This CDR3 is built from 15 residues. V trimming: 5 bases; J trimming: 4 bases; junction bases outside the gene matches: 4. Germline CDR1 is SGHTA and CDR2 is FQGNSA. CDR3 coding DNA: TGTGCCAGCAGCCCGGGACTAGCGGAATACAATGAGCAGTTCTTC. Protein: CASSPGLAEYNEQFF.

The V gene is TRBV4-3, the J gene TRBJ1-1, with D possibly TRBD1 on 6 matching bases. In germline, CDR1 is LGHNA, CDR2 YSLEER. Trimming took off 2 bases at V and 6 bases at J, with 13 bases between the two ends. The CDR3 has 14 residues. Written as DNA, the CDR3 is TGCGCCAGCAGCCAAAGAGGGGGAGGGGCTGAAGCTTTCTTT. This codes for CASSQRGGGAEAFF.